The 19 T cell receptor beta chains given below trace back to one sample, sequenced in a study of cytomegalovirus exposure and HLA in healthy donors. Use of 60 Vbeta and 13 Jbeta primers characterized the PCR. Sequencing used immunoSEQ multiplex PCR; TCRdb keeps in-frame clones, though not all of them. The sample carries about 190,000 clones, about 77% recorded once. The sample taken for sequencing was PBMCs. The receptor set was obtained from a man aged 25-45 years in good health and CMV-seropositive.

This chain links TRBV20-1 with TRBJ2-1, with D perhaps TRBD2 (5 bases). The ends were cut back, 7 bases at V and 8 bases at J, with 9 bases in the middle. Germline values: CDR1 DFQATT, CDR2 SNEGSKA (reference sequence). The CDR3 has 10 amino acids. Here the CDR3 DNA reads TGCAGTGGAGGAGGACATGAGCAGTTCTTC. Its protein product is CSGGGHEQFF.

The DNA of the CDR3 is TGCGCCAGCAGCTCAGCTCCAAACAGGAGATCTGAAGCTTTCTTT. Its translation: CASSSAPNRRSEAFF. V gene TRBV5-1 combines with J gene TRBJ1-1, with D possibly being TRBD1 (5 bases). CDR1 SGHRS and CDR2 YFSETQ come from the germline V gene. V was cut by 3 bases and J by 6 bases, with 18 bases left in between. This CDR3 region has 15 residues.

The chain links TRBV30 to TRBJ2-2, with TRBD1 as a possible D gene (6 bases). CDR3 length: 15 amino acids. Trimming removed 5 bases at V and 4 bases at J, with 17 bases between. CDR1 and CDR2 (germline): GTSNPN, SVGIG (reference sequence). CDR3 in amino acids: CAWSPGALSTGELFF. CDR3 DNA: TGTGCCTGGTCTCCAGGGGCACTCTCCACCGGGGAGCTGTTTTTT.

This clone was detected only a few times. The chain recombines TRBV28 with TRBJ2-4; D call uncertain. The CDR3 covers 14 residues. The V gene lost 3 bases and the J gene lost 9 bases, with 15 bases spanning the gap. Looked up from germline, CDR1 is MDHEN and CDR2 is SYDVKM. The CDR3, as DNA: TGTGCCAGCAGTTTCCCCACGACATCTACCATTCAGTACTTC. Translated: CASSFPTTSTIQYF.

The chain combines TRBV29-1 with TRBJ1-2; D is unclear. V lost 7 bases and J 1 base, leaving 7 bases between the germline ends. Germline V gene data show CDR1 as SQVTM and CDR2 as ANQGSEA. This CDR3 has 11 amino acids. The CDR3 spells CSDGDNYGYTF. The CDR3 DNA reads TGCAGCGACGGGGATAACTATGGCTACACCTTC. The whole variable domain, remainder taken from reference TRBV29-1 and TRBJ1-2, is SAVISQKPSRDICQRGTSLTIQCQVDSQVTMMFWYRQQPGQSLTLIATANQGSEATYESGFVIDKFPISRPNLTFSTLTVSNMSPEDSSIYLCSDGDNYGYTFGSGTRLTVV.

This chain links TRBV7-2 with TRBJ1-3, with D maybe TRBD1 (5 bases). Trimming shortened V by 5 bases and J by 2 bases, and 10 bases separated the two germline ends. CDR1 and CDR2 (germline): SGHTA, FQGNSA. The CDR3 consists of 14 residues. CDR3 in DNA: TGTGCCAGCAGCCTCAGCAGGGCTGGAAACACCATATATTTT. The encoded protein is CASSLSRAGNTIYF.

The chain combines TRBV13 with TRBJ1-6; TRBD1 matches at 7 bases. After removal of 3 bases from V and 7 bases from J, the junction contained 9 bases not matched to a gene. From germline, CDR1 is PRHDT and CDR2 FYEKMQ (reference sequence). The CDR3 contains 16 residues. This CDR3 reads CASSFFYRQGNSPLHF. The DNA for the CDR3 is TGTGCCAGCAGCTTTTTTTACCGACAGGGCAATTCACCCCTCCACTTT.

The chain is built from TRBV6-5 and TRBJ2-7; tentatively, D is TRBD2 (6 bases). There are 13 residues in the CDR3. Germline V CDR1 and CDR2: MNHEY, SVGAGI. V was clipped by 0 bases and J by 6 bases, with 9 bases between them. The CDR3: CASSYSAGGEQYF. The CDR3 DNA reads as TGTGCCAGCAGTTACTCAGCCGGGGGCGAGCAGTACTTC.

The V call is TRBV2, the J call TRBJ2-7; D is possibly TRBD2 (6 bases). Trimming stripped 7 bases from V and 0 bases from J, with 10 bases between. CDR3 length: 13 residues. CDR1 and CDR2 from the germline V gene are SNHLY and FYNNEI. The DNA of the CDR3 is TGTGCCAGCACCCTGGACTACTCCTACGAGCAGTACTTC. It encodes CASTLDYSYEQYF. Filled out from reference TRBV2 and TRBJ2-7, the complete variable domain reads EPEVTQTPSHQVTQMGQEVILRCVPISNHLYFYWYRQILGQKVEFLVSFYNNEISEKSEIFDDQFSVERPDGSNFTLKIRSTKLEDSAMYFCASTLDYSYEQYFGPGTRLTVT.

This clone was observed a single time. The chain employs TRBV7-8 and TRBJ2-1; 11 nucleotides match TRBD2. CDR3 length: 16 amino acids. With 5 bases clipped from V and 8 bases from J, the junction kept 11 bases outside the gene matches. Germline V gives CDR1 SGHVS, CDR2 FQNEAQ. CDR3 region: CASSPRRTSGSDEQFF. CDR3 nucleotide sequence: TGTGCCAGCAGCCCCCGGCGAACTAGCGGGAGCGATGAGCAGTTCTTC.

This clone appeared a few times. The V gene is TRBV15, the J gene TRBJ2-1; the D gene is possibly TRBD1 (6 bases). V was trimmed by 0 bases and J by 7 bases, leaving 16 bases between them. Germline loops: CDR1 LNHNV, CDR2 YYDKDF (reference sequence). This CDR3 region has 16 residues. CDR3 loop: CATSRDLGAPNNEQFF. CDR3 nucleotide sequence: TGTGCCACCAGCAGAGATTTGGGGGCGCCGAATAATGAGCAGTTCTTC.

The chain links TRBV7-9 to TRBJ1-5, with TRBD1 matching 9 bases. Germline V gene data show CDR1 as SEHNR and CDR2 as FQNEAQ (reference sequence). CDR3 length: 14 amino acids. The trim removed 6 bases at V and 3 bases at J, leaving 3 bases unmatched. The CDR3 DNA reads as TGTGCCAGCAGTCGGACAGGGGTCAATCAGCCCCAGCATTTT. The encoded protein is CASSRTGVNQPQHF.

The chain couples TRBV28 to TRBJ1-3, with TRBD1 matching over 7 bases. With V trimmed by 4 bases and J by 2 bases, 2 bases remained unmatched. This CDR3 comprises 14 residues. Per germline, CDR1 MDHEN and CDR2 SYDVKM. CDR3 protein: CASSSQGAGNTIYF. The CDR3 region has the DNA TGTGCCAGCAGTTCCCAGGGGGCTGGAAACACCATATATTTT.

The rearrangement links TRBV6-1 to TRBJ1-4; possible D gene TRBD1, 6 bases. With 8 bases removed from V and 3 bases from J, the gap between germline ends came to 13 bases. The CDR3 is made up of 14 amino acids. The germline CDR1 and CDR2 sequences are MNHNS and SASEGT. The CDR3 DNA is TGTGCCAGCGATAGGGGGGGGGCTAATGAAAAACTGTTTTTT. Its translation: CASDRGGANEKLFF.

The rearrangement links TRBV11-2 to TRBJ2-5, with 13 positions matching TRBD2. The CDR3 extends over 15 amino acids. The V and J ends lost 5 bases and 4 bases, in that order; junction bases with no gene match: 4. Looked up from germline, CDR1 is SGHAT and CDR2 is FQNNGV. CDR3 in amino acids: CASSLGLAGVETQYF. CDR3 nucleotide sequence: TGTGCCAGCAGCCTCGGACTAGCGGGAGTAGAGACCCAGTACTTC.

This clone was detected only a few times. V is TRBV6-5 and J is TRBJ2-3; perhaps TRBD2 as D (5 bases). Trimming left V 5 bases short and J 6 bases short, with 12 bases between. The germline V gene encodes CDR1 MNHEY and CDR2 SVGAGI. The CDR3 spans 13 residues. CDR3 coding DNA: TGTGCCAGCAGTATCGCGGGTTCCGATACGCAGTATTTT. Its protein product is CASSIAGSDTQYF.

The CDR3 reads CASSDGTVETQYF. In DNA form, the CDR3 reads TGTGCCAGCAGTGACGGGACAGTCGAGACCCAGTACTTC. The chain is built from TRBV6-4 and TRBJ2-5; 7 nucleotides match TRBD1. Unmatched junction bases numbered 2, after V lost 2 bases and J lost 5 bases. Germline V gives CDR1 MRHNA, CDR2 SNTAGT. The CDR3 extends over 13 amino acids.

This CDR3 reads CAISQSGTEAFF. DNA for the CDR3: TGTGCCATCAGCCAAAGCGGCACTGAAGCTTTCTTT. The chain employs TRBV10-3 and TRBJ1-1; D unclear. V lost 6 bases, J lost 4 bases, and 9 bases lay in between. The CDR3 runs 12 residues. The germline V gene has CDR1 ENHRY and CDR2 SYGVKD.

The chain links TRBV6-5 to TRBJ1-2; tentatively, D is TRBD1 (6 bases). Trimming took 0 bases from V and 0 from J, leaving 8 bases between them. This CDR3 has 15 residues. Per the germline V gene, CDR1 is MNHEY and CDR2 is SVGAGI. The CDR3 DNA is TGTGCCAGCAGTTACTCGGGACACTCTAACTATGGCTACACCTTC. This translates into CASSYSGHSNYGYTF.